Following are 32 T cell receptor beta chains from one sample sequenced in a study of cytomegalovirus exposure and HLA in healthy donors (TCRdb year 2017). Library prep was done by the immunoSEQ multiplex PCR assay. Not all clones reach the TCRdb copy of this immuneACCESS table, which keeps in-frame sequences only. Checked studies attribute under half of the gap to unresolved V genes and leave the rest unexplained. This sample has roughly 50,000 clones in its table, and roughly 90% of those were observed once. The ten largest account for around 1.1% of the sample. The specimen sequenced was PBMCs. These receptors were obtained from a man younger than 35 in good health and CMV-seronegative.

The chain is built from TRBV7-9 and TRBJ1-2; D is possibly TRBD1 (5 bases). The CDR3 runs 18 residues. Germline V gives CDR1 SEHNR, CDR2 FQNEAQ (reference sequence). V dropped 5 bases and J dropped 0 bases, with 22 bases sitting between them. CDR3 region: CASSIRAGPTGTNYGYTF. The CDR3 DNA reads TGTGCCAGCAGCATACGGGCGGGACCGACGGGGACTAACTATGGCTACACCTTC.

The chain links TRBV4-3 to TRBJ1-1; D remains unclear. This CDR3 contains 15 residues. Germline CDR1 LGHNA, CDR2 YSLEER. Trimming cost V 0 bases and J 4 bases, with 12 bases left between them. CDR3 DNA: TGCGCCAGCAGCCAAGATACGGGTTTTTCCACTGAAGCTTTCTTT. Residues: CASSQDTGFSTEAFF.

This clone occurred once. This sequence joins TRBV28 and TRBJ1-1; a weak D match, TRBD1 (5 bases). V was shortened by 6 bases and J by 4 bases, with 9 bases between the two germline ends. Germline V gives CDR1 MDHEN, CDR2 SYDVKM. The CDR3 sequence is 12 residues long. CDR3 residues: CASRVGVTEAFF. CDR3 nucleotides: TGTGCCAGCAGAGTAGGGGTCACTGAAGCTTTCTTT.

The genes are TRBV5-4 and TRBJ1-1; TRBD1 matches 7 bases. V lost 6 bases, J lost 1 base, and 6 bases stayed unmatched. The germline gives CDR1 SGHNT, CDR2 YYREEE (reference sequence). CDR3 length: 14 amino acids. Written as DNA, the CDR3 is TGTGCCAGCATCGGGGGACAGAAGAACACTGAAGCTTTCTTT. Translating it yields CASIGGQKNTEAFF.

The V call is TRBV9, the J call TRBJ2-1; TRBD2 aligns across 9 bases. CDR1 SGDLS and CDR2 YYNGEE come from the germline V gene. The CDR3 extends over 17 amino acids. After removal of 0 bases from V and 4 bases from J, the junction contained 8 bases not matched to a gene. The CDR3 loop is CASSVESSGSGYNEQFF. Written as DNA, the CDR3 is TGTGCCAGCAGCGTAGAGAGTAGCGGGAGTGGTTACAATGAGCAGTTCTTC.

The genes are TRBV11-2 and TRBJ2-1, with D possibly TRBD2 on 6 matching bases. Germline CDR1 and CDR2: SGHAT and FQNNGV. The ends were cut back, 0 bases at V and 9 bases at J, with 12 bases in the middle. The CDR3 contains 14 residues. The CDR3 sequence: CASSLDASAGEQFF. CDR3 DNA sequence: TGTGCCAGCAGCTTAGATGCTAGCGCGGGTGAGCAGTTCTTC.

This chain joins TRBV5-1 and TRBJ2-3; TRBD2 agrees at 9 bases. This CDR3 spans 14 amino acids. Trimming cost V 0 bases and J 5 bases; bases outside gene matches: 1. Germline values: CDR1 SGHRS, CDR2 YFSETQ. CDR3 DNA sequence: TGCGCCAGCAGCTTGGCACTAGCGGGAGATACGCAGTATTTT. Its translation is CASSLALAGDTQYF.

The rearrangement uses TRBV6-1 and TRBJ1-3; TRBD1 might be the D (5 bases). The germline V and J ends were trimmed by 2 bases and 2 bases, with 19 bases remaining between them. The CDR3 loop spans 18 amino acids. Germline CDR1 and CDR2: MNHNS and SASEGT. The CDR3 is CASSEIWQGSLPGNTIYF. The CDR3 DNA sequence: TGTGCCAGCAGTGAAATCTGGCAGGGCAGTCTTCCTGGAAACACCATATATTTT.

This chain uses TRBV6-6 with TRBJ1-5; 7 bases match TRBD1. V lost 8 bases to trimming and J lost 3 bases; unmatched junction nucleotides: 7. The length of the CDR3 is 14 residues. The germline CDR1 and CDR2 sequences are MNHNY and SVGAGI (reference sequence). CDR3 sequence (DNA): TGTGCCAGCCATTTAGGGACAGACAATCAGCCCCAGCATTTT. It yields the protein CASHLGTDNQPQHF.

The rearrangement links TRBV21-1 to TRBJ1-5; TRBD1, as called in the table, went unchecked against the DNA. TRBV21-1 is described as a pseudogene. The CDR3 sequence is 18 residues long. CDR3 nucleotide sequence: TGTGCCAGCAGCAAAGCTCATCTGGTCAGGGACAGGGATCAGCCCCAGCATTTT. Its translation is CASSKAHLVRDRDQPQHF.

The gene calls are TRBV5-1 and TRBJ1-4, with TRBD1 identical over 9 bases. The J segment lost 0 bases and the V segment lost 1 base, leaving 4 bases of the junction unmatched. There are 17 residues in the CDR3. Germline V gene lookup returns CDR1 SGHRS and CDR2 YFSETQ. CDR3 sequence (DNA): TGCGCCAGCAGCTTGTTGGGACAGGGTACAACTAATGAAAAACTGTTTTTT. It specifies CASSLLGQGTTNEKLFF. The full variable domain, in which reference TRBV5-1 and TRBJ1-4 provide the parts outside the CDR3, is KAGVTQTPRYLIKTRGQQVTLSCSPISGHRSVSWYQQTPGQGLQFLFEYFSETQRNKGNFPGRFSGRQFSNSRSEMNVSTLELGDSALYLCASSLLGQGTTNEKLFFGSGTQLSVL.

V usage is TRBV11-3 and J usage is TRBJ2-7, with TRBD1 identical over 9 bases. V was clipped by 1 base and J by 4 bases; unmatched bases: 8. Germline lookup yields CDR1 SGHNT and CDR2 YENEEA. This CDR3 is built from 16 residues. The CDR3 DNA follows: TGTGCCAGCAGCTTAGTAGGGACAGGGAGGATGTACGAGCAGTACTTC. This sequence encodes CASSLVGTGRMYEQYF.

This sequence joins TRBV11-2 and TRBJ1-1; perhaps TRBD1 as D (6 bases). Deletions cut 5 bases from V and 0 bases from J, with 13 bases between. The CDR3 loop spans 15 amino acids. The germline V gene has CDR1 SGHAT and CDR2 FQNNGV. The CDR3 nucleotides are TGTGCCAGCAGCACGACCGGGACAATGAACACTGAAGCTTTCTTT. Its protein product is CASSTTGTMNTEAFF.

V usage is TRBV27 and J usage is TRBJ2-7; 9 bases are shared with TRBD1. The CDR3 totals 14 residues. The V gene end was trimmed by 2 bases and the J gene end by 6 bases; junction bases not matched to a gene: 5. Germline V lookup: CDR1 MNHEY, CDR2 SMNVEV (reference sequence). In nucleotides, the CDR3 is TGTGCCAGCAGTTTAGGGACAGGGAATCTCGAGCAGTACTTC. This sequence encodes CASSLGTGNLEQYF.

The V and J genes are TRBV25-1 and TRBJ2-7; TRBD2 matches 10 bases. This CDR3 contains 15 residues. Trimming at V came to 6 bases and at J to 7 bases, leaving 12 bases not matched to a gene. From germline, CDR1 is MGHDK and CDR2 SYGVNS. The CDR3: CASSPGLAGVGEQYF. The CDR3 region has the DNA TGTGCCAGCAGCCCCGGGCTAGCGGGAGTGGGGGAGCAGTACTTC.

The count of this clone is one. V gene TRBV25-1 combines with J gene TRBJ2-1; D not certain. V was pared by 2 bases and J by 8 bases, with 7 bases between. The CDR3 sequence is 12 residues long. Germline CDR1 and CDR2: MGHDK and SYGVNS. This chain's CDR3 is CASSEQVYEQFF. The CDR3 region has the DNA TGTGCCAGCAGTGAACAGGTTTATGAGCAGTTCTTC.

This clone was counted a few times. CDR3 amino acids: CASSLFVQPQHF. The CDR3 DNA reads as TGTGCCAGCAGTTTATTCGTCCAGCCCCAGCATTTT. The V call is TRBV28, the J call TRBJ1-5; D call uncertain. The CDR3 spans 12 residues. Deletions cut 1 base from V and 7 bases from J, with 5 bases between. Germline V lookup: CDR1 MDHEN, CDR2 SYDVKM. Together with reference TRBV28 and TRBJ1-5, the CDR3 gives the full variable domain: DVKVTQSSRYLVKRTGEKVFLECVQDMDHENMFWYRQDPGLGLRLIYFSYDVKMKEKGDIPEGYSVSREKKERFSLILESASTNQTSMYLCASSLFVQPQHFGDGTRLSIL.

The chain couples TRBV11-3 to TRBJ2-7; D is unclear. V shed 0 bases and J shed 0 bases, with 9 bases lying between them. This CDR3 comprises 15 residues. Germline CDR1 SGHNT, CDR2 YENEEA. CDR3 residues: CASSLEAGFSYEQYF. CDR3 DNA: TGTGCCAGCAGCTTAGAGGCAGGATTCTCCTACGAGCAGTACTTC.

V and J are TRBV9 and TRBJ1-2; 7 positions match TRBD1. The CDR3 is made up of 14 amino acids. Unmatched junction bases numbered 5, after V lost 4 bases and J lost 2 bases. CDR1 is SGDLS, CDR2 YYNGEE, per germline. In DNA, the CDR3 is TGTGCCAGCAGCACGCGACAGGGAAACTATGGCTACACCTTC. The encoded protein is CASSTRQGNYGYTF.

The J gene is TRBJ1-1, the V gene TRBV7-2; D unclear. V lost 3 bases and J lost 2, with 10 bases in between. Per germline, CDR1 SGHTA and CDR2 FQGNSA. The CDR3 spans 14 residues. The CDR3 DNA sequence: TGTGCCAGCAGCTTGAAACAGATTAACACTGAAGCTTTCTTT. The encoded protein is CASSLKQINTEAFF.

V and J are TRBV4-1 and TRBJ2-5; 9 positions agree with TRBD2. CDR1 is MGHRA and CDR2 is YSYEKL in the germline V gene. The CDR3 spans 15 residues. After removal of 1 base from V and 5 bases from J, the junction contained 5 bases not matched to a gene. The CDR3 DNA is TGCGCCAGCAGCCAAGTCGCGGGAGGGGTGGAGACCCAGTACTTC. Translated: CASSQVAGGVETQYF.

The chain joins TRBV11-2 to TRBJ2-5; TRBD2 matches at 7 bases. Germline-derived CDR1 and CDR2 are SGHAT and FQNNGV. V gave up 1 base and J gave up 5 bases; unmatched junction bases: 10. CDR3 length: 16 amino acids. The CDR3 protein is CASSLVVGGGLETQYF. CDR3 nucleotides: TGTGCCAGCAGCTTAGTCGTGGGGGGGGGATTGGAGACCCAGTACTTC. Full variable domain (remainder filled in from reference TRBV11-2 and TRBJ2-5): EAGVAQSPRYKIIEKRQSVAFWCNPISGHATLYWYQQILGQGPKLLIQFQNNGVVDDSQLPKDRFSAERLKGVDSTLKIQPAKLEDSAVYLCASSLVVGGGLETQYFGPGTRLLVL.

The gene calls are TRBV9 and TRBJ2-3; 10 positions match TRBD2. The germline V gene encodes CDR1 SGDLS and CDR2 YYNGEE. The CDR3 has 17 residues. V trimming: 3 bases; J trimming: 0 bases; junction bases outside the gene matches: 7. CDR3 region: CASSDSLAGISTDTQYF. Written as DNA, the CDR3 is TGTGCCAGCAGCGATTCACTAGCGGGAATTAGCACAGATACGCAGTATTTT.

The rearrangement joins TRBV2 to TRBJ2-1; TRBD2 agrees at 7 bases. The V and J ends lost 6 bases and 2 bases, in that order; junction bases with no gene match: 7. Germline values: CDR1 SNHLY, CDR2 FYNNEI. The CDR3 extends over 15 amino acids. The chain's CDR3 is CASRALAEPYNEQFF. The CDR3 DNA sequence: TGTGCCAGCAGAGCCCTAGCGGAACCCTACAATGAGCAGTTCTTC.

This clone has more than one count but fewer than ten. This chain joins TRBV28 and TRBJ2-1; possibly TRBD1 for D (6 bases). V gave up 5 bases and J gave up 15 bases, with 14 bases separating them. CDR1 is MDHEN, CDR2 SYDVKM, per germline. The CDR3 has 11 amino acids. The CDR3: CASSVGGLRFF. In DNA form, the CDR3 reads TGTGCCAGCAGTGTAGGGGGTCTACGGTTCTTC.

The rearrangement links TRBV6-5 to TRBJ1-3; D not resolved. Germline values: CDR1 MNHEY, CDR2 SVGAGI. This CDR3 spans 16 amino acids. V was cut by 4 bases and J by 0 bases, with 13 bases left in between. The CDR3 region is CASSSRKESSGNTIYF. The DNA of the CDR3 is TGTGCCAGCAGTTCGCGCAAGGAGAGCTCTGGAAACACCATATATTTT.

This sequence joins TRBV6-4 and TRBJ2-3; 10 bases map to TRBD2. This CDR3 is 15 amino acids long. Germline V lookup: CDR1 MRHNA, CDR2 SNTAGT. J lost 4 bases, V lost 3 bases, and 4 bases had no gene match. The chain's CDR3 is CASSELAGGPDTQYF. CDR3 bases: TGTGCCAGCAGTGAGTTAGCGGGAGGCCCAGATACGCAGTATTTT.

CDR3: CATSSTGLRTNEKLFF. The DNA of the CDR3 is TGTGCCACCAGCAGTACAGGGCTACGGACTAATGAAAAACTGTTTTTT. This rearrangement joins TRBV15 to TRBJ1-4; TRBD1 might be the D (6 bases). CDR1 and CDR2 (germline): LNHNV, YYDKDF (reference sequence). Trimming took off 3 bases at V and 2 bases at J, with 13 bases between the two ends. This CDR3 is 16 amino acids long.

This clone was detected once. In nucleotides, the CDR3 is TGCGCCAGCAGCCCCTGGGGAGAGGATGGGGAGACCCAGTACTTC. Its translation is CASSPWGEDGETQYF. The rearrangement joins TRBV5-1 to TRBJ2-5; D might be TRBD2 (5 bases). V was trimmed by 4 bases and J by 5 bases, leaving 18 bases between them. This CDR3 comprises 15 residues. Germline V gives CDR1 SGHRS, CDR2 YFSETQ.

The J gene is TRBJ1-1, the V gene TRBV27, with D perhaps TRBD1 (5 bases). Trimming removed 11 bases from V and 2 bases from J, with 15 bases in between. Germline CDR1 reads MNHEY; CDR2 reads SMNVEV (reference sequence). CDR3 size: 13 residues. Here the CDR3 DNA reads TGTGCCTCCCAGGGCAGGAGAAACACTGAAGCTTTCTTT. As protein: CASQGRRNTEAFF.

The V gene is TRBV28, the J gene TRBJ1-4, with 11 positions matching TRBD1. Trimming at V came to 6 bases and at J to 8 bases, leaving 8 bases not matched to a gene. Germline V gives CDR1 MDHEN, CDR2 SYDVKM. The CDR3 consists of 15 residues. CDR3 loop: CASSFPRTGGEKLFF. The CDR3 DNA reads TGTGCCAGCAGCTTTCCACGGACAGGGGGCGAAAAACTGTTTTTT.

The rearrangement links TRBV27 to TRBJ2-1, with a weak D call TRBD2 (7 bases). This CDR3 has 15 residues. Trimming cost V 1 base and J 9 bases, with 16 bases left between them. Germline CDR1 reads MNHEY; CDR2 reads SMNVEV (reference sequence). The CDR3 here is CASSLWASGGGEQFF. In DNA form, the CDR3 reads TGTGCCAGCAGTTTATGGGCTAGCGGAGGGGGTGAGCAGTTCTTC.